Listed below are T cell receptor beta chains from one sample, sequenced in a study of blood T cell repertoires in COVID-19. The protocol was immunoSEQ multiplex PCR, while the TCRdb copy is restricted to in-frame clones and leaves out a portion. The sample comprises some 80,000 clones, approximately 85% of which are singletons, and 9.6% rests with the top ten. What was sequenced was peripheral blood. The source is a man in his fifties with COVID-19, enrolled during active disease. The CDR3 runs from the conserved cysteine through the conserved F or W. A D gene is named only where the DNA matches it firmly. Expanded clones are given a class, and other clones once, few, many or no size at all.

cdr3_aa: CARSITSTANTEAFF
cdr3_nt: TGTGCCAGAAGCATTACGTCGACAGCCAACACTGAAGCTTTCTTT
v_call: TRBV5-3
d_call: -
clone_size: -
j_call: TRBJ1-1

cdr3_aa: CASSRLDSKETQYF
cdr3_nt: TGTGCCAGCAGCAGGTTGGACAGTAAAGAGACCCAGTACTTC
v_call: TRBV7-2
d_call: -
clone_size: -
j_call: TRBJ2-5

cdr3_aa: CASSLAGGSTDTQYF
cdr3_nt: TGTGCCAGCAGCTTAGCGGGAGGGAGCACAGATACGCAGTATTTT
v_call: TRBV7-3
d_call: TRBD2
clone_size: -
j_call: TRBJ2-3

cdr3_aa: CASSSQTVERNQPQHF
cdr3_nt: TGTGCCAGCAGCTCGCAGACAGTGGAGCGCAATCAGCCCCAGCATTTT
v_call: TRBV28
d_call: -
clone_size: -
j_call: TRBJ1-5

cdr3_aa: CASSPRHMGGLGANVLTF
cdr3_nt: TGCGCCAGCAGCCCTCGCCACATGGGGGGGCTCGGGGCCAACGTCCTGACTTTC
v_call: TRBV4-1
d_call: -
clone_size: -
j_call: TRBJ2-6

cdr3_aa: CATSDPTGSNEKLFF
cdr3_nt: TGTGCCACCAGTGACCCGACAGGGAGTAATGAAAAACTGTTTTTT
v_call: TRBV24-1
d_call: TRBD1
clone_size: -
j_call: TRBJ1-4

cdr3_aa: CATSVGLRPDTQYF
cdr3_nt: TGTGCCACCAGTGTGGGACTGAGGCCAGATACGCAGTATTTT
v_call: TRBV24-1
d_call: -
clone_size: -
j_call: TRBJ2-3

cdr3_aa: CASDPAPGQTYQPQHF
cdr3_nt: TGTGCCAGCGACCCGGCCCCCGGACAGACTTATCAGCCCCAGCATTTT
v_call: TRBV5-3
d_call: -
clone_size: -
j_call: TRBJ1-5

cdr3_aa: CASSNAGERWQYF
cdr3_nt: TGCGCCAGCAGCAATGCGGGAGAGAGATGGCAGTACTTC
v_call: TRBV5-1
d_call: TRBD2
clone_size: -
j_call: TRBJ2-7

cdr3_aa: CASSGGEYNEQFF
cdr3_nt: TGTGCCAGCAGTGGGGGGGAGTACAATGAGCAGTTCTTC
v_call: TRBV6-4
d_call: -
clone_size: -
j_call: TRBJ2-1

cdr3_aa: CASSSTVRGRTGELFF
cdr3_nt: TGTGCCAGCAGTTCCACCGTTAGGGGGAGAACCGGGGAGCTGTTTTTT
v_call: TRBV28
d_call: -
clone_size: -
j_call: TRBJ2-2

cdr3_aa: CASSVPGQGVLLTF
cdr3_nt: TGTGCCAGCAGCGTACCGGGACAGGGGGTCCTCCTCACCTTC
v_call: TRBV9
d_call: TRBD1
clone_size: -
j_call: TRBJ1-2

cdr3_aa: CASSPGLVGNTDTQYF
cdr3_nt: TGCGCCAGCAGCCCCGGACTAGTTGGGAACACAGATACGCAGTATTTT
v_call: TRBV5-1
d_call: TRBD2
clone_size: -
j_call: TRBJ2-3

cdr3_aa: CASSLLSSNTEAFF
cdr3_nt: TGTGCCAGCAGCTTACTTAGCTCGAACACTGAAGCTTTCTTT
v_call: TRBV7-9
d_call: -
clone_size: -
j_call: TRBJ1-1

cdr3_aa: CASSMNRDTGELFF
cdr3_nt: TGTGCCAGTAGTATGAATCGGGATACCGGGGAGCTGTTTTTT
v_call: TRBV19
d_call: -
clone_size: -
j_call: TRBJ2-2

cdr3_aa: CASSLSLTTNEKLFF
cdr3_nt: TGCGCCAGCAGCTTGAGTCTAACAACTAATGAAAAACTGTTTTTT
v_call: TRBV5-1
d_call: -
clone_size: -
j_call: TRBJ1-4

cdr3_aa: CASGFSGSGVNEQFF
cdr3_nt: TGTGCCAGCGGATTTTCCGGGAGCGGGGTAAATGAGCAGTTCTTC
v_call: TRBV7-3
d_call: TRBD2
clone_size: -
j_call: TRBJ2-1

cdr3_aa: CASSVANKNTGELFF
cdr3_nt: TGTGCCAGCAGCGTAGCAAACAAGAACACCGGGGAGCTGTTTTTT
v_call: TRBV9
d_call: -
clone_size: -
j_call: TRBJ2-2

cdr3_aa: CASSYRGRLQFF
cdr3_nt: TGTGCCAGCAGTTATCGCGGTAGGCTGCAGTTCTTC
v_call: TRBV27
d_call: -
clone_size: -
j_call: TRBJ2-1

cdr3_aa: CASSIGTTQETQYF
cdr3_nt: TGTGCCAGTAGTATCGGGACAACCCAAGAGACCCAGTACTTC
v_call: TRBV19
d_call: -
clone_size: -
j_call: TRBJ2-5

cdr3_aa: CASSFLSYGYTF
cdr3_nt: TGTGCCAGCAGTTTTTTATCCTATGGCTACACCTTC
v_call: TRBV2
d_call: -
clone_size: -
j_call: TRBJ1-2

cdr3_aa: CASAQAGWEKLFF
cdr3_nt: TGTGCCAGCGCACAGGCAGGTTGGGAAAAACTGTTTTTT
v_call: TRBV19
d_call: -
clone_size: -
j_call: TRBJ1-4

cdr3_aa: CSVVGGQGRNQYF
cdr3_nt: TGCAGCGTTGTAGGTGGGCAGGGGCGCAATCAGTACTTC
v_call: TRBV29-1
d_call: -
clone_size: -
j_call: TRBJ2-4

cdr3_aa: CAIRGGLAGGRSTGELFF
cdr3_nt: TGTGCCATCAGGGGAGGGCTAGCGGGAGGAAGGAGCACCGGGGAGCTGTTTTTT
v_call: TRBV10-3
d_call: TRBD2
clone_size: -
j_call: TRBJ2-2

cdr3_aa: CASSTEEETGELFF
cdr3_nt: TGTGCCAGCAGCACCGAGGAGGAAACCGGGGAGCTGTTTTTT
v_call: TRBV6-4
d_call: -
clone_size: -
j_call: TRBJ2-2

cdr3_aa: CASSGWTSPERRETQYF
cdr3_nt: TGTGCCAGCAGTGGCTGGACTAGCCCCGAAAGGAGGGAGACCCAGTACTTC
v_call: TRBV6-2/TRBV6-3
d_call: TRBD2
clone_size: -
j_call: TRBJ2-5

cdr3_aa: CAWSVVGVQTGELFF
cdr3_nt: TGTGCCTGGAGTGTAGTGGGAGTTCAGACCGGGGAGCTGTTTTTT
v_call: TRBV30
d_call: -
clone_size: medium-sized
j_call: TRBJ2-2

cdr3_aa: CASSQVQGNTGELFF
cdr3_nt: TGTGCCAGCAGCCAAGTACAGGGGAACACCGGGGAGCTGTTTTTT
v_call: TRBV14
d_call: -
clone_size: -
j_call: TRBJ2-2

cdr3_aa: CASSPSTSGNEQFF
cdr3_nt: TGTGCCAGCAGTCCCTCGACTAGCGGGAATGAGCAGTTCTTC
v_call: TRBV6-5
d_call: TRBD2
clone_size: once
j_call: TRBJ2-1

cdr3_aa: CASSRFGTSGRGQETQYF
cdr3_nt: TGTGCCAGTAGCCGATTCGGGACTAGCGGGAGGGGCCAAGAGACCCAGTACTTC
v_call: TRBV19
d_call: TRBD2
clone_size: -
j_call: TRBJ2-5

cdr3_aa: CASGQGGKETQYF
cdr3_nt: TGTGCTAGTGGCCAAGGGGGAAAAGAGACCCAGTACTTC
v_call: TRBV12-5
d_call: -
clone_size: few
j_call: TRBJ2-5

cdr3_aa: CASSVAEGRGYEQYF
cdr3_nt: TGTGCCAGCAGCGTAGCGGAGGGTAGGGGCTACGAGCAGTACTTC
v_call: TRBV9
d_call: -
clone_size: -
j_call: TRBJ2-7

cdr3_aa: CASTDRGKGNQPQHF
cdr3_nt: TGTGCCAGTACAGACAGGGGAAAAGGCAATCAGCCCCAGCATTTT
v_call: TRBV19
d_call: TRBD1
clone_size: few
j_call: TRBJ1-5

cdr3_aa: CASSLGGRRETQYF
cdr3_nt: TGTGCCAGCAGCTTAGGTGGGAGAAGAGAGACCCAGTACTTC
v_call: TRBV7-9
d_call: -
clone_size: -
j_call: TRBJ2-5

cdr3_aa: CASSLAPTESNQPQHF
cdr3_nt: TGCGCCAGCAGCTTGGCCCCGACAGAAAGCAATCAGCCCCAGCATTTT
v_call: TRBV5-1
d_call: -
clone_size: -
j_call: TRBJ1-5

cdr3_aa: CASSYLVPPREQYF
cdr3_nt: TGTGCCAGCAGTTACCTAGTACCGCCGCGCGAGCAGTACTTC
v_call: TRBV6-2/TRBV6-3
d_call: -
clone_size: -
j_call: TRBJ2-7

cdr3_aa: CAWSVSGANYEQYF
cdr3_nt: TGTGCCTGGAGTGTAAGTGGGGCGAATTACGAGCAGTACTTC
v_call: TRBV30
d_call: -
clone_size: -
j_call: TRBJ2-7

cdr3_aa: CASSQGARGSPLHF
cdr3_nt: TGTGCCAGCAGCCAGGGGGCCCGGGGTTCACCCCTCCACTTT
v_call: TRBV3-1/TRBV3-2
d_call: -
clone_size: -
j_call: TRBJ1-6

cdr3_aa: CASGLSTDTQYF
cdr3_nt: TGTGCCAGCGGACTTAGCACAGATACGCAGTATTTT
v_call: TRBV7-3
d_call: -
clone_size: -
j_call: TRBJ2-3

cdr3_aa: CASSQSEREREGNTGELFF
cdr3_nt: TGCGCCAGCAGTCAATCGGAACGCGAGCGGGAGGGGAACACCGGGGAGCTGTTTTTT
v_call: TRBV23-1
d_call: TRBD2
clone_size: few
j_call: TRBJ2-2

cdr3_aa: CASRVPAGNTIYF
cdr3_nt: TGTGCCAGCAGGGTACCGGCTGGAAACACCATATATTTT
v_call: TRBV6-5
d_call: -
clone_size: -
j_call: TRBJ1-3

cdr3_aa: CASRETGRVYGYTF
cdr3_nt: TGTGCCAGCAGGGAGACAGGGCGCGTCTATGGCTACACCTTC
v_call: TRBV2
d_call: TRBD1
clone_size: -
j_call: TRBJ1-2

cdr3_aa: CASGEGGYEQYF
cdr3_nt: TGTGCCAGCGGGGAGGGGGGGTACGAGCAGTACTTC
v_call: TRBV5-4
d_call: -
clone_size: once
j_call: TRBJ2-7

cdr3_aa: CASSAVSGTGNQPQHF
cdr3_nt: TGTGCCAGCAGTGCTGTGTCCGGGACAGGAAATCAGCCCCAGCATTTT
v_call: TRBV6-1
d_call: TRBD1
clone_size: -
j_call: TRBJ1-5

cdr3_aa: CASSLELAGMTEQYF
cdr3_nt: TGCGCCAGCAGCTTGGAATTAGCGGGAATGACCGAGCAGTACTTC
v_call: TRBV5-1
d_call: TRBD2
clone_size: -
j_call: TRBJ2-7

cdr3_aa: CASSSIGNQPQHF
cdr3_nt: TGTGCCAGCAGCTCCATAGGCAATCAGCCCCAGCATTTT
v_call: TRBV7-9
d_call: -
clone_size: -
j_call: TRBJ1-5

cdr3_aa: CASSSIYSGTGNIFEKLFF
cdr3_nt: TGTGCCAGCAGTTCGATCTACTCCGGGACAGGGAACATCTTTGAAAAACTGTTTTTT
v_call: TRBV6-2/TRBV6-3
d_call: TRBD1
clone_size: -
j_call: TRBJ1-4

cdr3_aa: CASSIQGIGIQYF
cdr3_nt: TGTGCCAGTAGTATACAGGGTATCGGCATTCAGTACTTC
v_call: TRBV19
d_call: -
clone_size: -
j_call: TRBJ2-4

cdr3_aa: CASSSQGTEAFF
cdr3_nt: TGTGCCAGTAGCTCTCAGGGCACTGAAGCTTTCTTT
v_call: TRBV19
d_call: -
clone_size: -
j_call: TRBJ1-1

cdr3_aa: CASTLRRGGGGELFF
cdr3_nt: TGTGCCAGCACCTTGCGACGGGGAGGAGGCGGGGAGCTGTTTTTT
v_call: TRBV2
d_call: -
clone_size: -
j_call: TRBJ2-2

cdr3_aa: CASSLASDNYGYTF
cdr3_nt: TGTGCCAGCAGCTTAGCGAGCGATAACTATGGCTACACCTTC
v_call: TRBV11-1
d_call: -
clone_size: -
j_call: TRBJ1-2

cdr3_aa: CASKSGFYNEQFF
cdr3_nt: TGTGCCAGCAAAAGCGGGTTCTACAATGAGCAGTTCTTC
v_call: TRBV28
d_call: -
clone_size: few
j_call: TRBJ2-1

cdr3_aa: CASSYGRGLGSTEAFF
cdr3_nt: TGTGCCAGCAGTTATGGCAGGGGGCTAGGGAGCACTGAAGCTTTCTTT
v_call: TRBV6-5
d_call: TRBD1
clone_size: -
j_call: TRBJ1-1

cdr3_aa: CASSNPGTNYGYTF
cdr3_nt: TGTGCCAGCAGCAATCCCGGGACAAACTATGGCTACACCTTC
v_call: TRBV11-2
d_call: -
clone_size: once
j_call: TRBJ1-2

cdr3_aa: CASTSLWGGLYF
cdr3_nt: TGTGCCAGCACCTCCCTGTGGGGGGGCTTGTACTTC
v_call: TRBV12-3/TRBV12-4
d_call: -
clone_size: -
j_call: TRBJ2-7

cdr3_aa: CASSLGRYPYNEQFF
cdr3_nt: TGTGCCAGCAGCTTGGGCCGATACCCCTACAATGAGCAGTTCTTC
v_call: TRBV11-3
d_call: -
clone_size: once
j_call: TRBJ2-1

cdr3_aa: CASSPRGGALNTEAFF
cdr3_nt: TGTGCCAGCAGCCCCCGTGGGGGGGCCCTAAACACTGAAGCTTTCTTT
v_call: TRBV9
d_call: -
clone_size: -
j_call: TRBJ1-1